This paragraph reports one TCR beta chain. Its antigen remains unidentified. This entry comes from a study of shared clonotypes between healthy human individuals. The germline CDR1 and CDR2 sequences are MNHEY and SMNVEV (reference sequence). This CDR3 is built from 16 residues. Losses at the gene ends were 4 bases for V and 2 bases for J; bases not matched to a gene: 9. It was CD45RO-negative cells, positively selected for CCR7, that made up naive CD8 cells, with terminally differentiated effector memory CD45RA+ cells excluded. Libraries were prepared by immunoSEQ multiplex PCR; TCRdb keeps only in-frame clonotypes and omits some of them. Of around 2,000,000 clones in the sample, about 95% are singletons; the top ten hold about 1.1%. Whole-study findings and limits: Represented diversity, genetic and exposure-history alike, was limited by few donors.

The material sequenced was naive CD8+ T cells sorted from blood. The chain joins TRBV27 to TRBJ2-3; 7 bases are a match to TRBD2. This clonotype was obtained from a man aged 18 to 29 in good health. In DNA, the CDR3 is TGTGCCAGCAGTTCACTAGCGCCCTTCTCCACAGATACGCAGTATTTT. Translation gives CASSSLAPFSTDTQYF.